The 17 T cell receptor beta chains in this list originate from one sample, sequenced in a study of T cell responses to AZD1222 COVID-19 vaccine. The method was immunoSEQ multiplex PCR; TCRdb's version includes in-frame clones alone and lacks a portion of them. In the table there are about 140,000 clones, less than 95% of which are singletons. The sequenced sample was peripheral blood, obtained on day 0 of AZD1222 vaccination. These receptor sequences come from an adult in good health.

This chain connects TRBV3-1 (or the pseudogene TRBV3-2) to TRBJ1-5; no clear D. V was clipped by 2 bases and J by 0 bases, with 8 bases between them. The CDR3 spans 15 residues. Per the germline V gene, CDR1 is LGHDT and CDR2 is YNNKEL (reference sequence). The CDR3 sequence is CASSQPDHSNQPQHF. As DNA, the CDR3 is TGTGCCAGCAGCCAACCCGATCATAGCAATCAGCCCCAGCATTTT.

The CDR3 protein is CASSSTEGTAYEQYF. The CDR3 region has the DNA TGTGCCAGCAGCTCGACCGAGGGAACGGCCTACGAGCAGTACTTC. The chain recombines TRBV7-9 with TRBJ2-7, with D maybe TRBD2 (5 bases). Germline-derived CDR1 and CDR2 are SEHNR and FQNEAQ (reference sequence). The CDR3 consists of 15 residues. V was shortened by 4 bases and J by 2 bases, with 15 bases between the two germline ends.

This chain connects TRBV5-1 to TRBJ1-2, with a tentative D call TRBD1 (5 bases). This CDR3 comprises 13 residues. Trimming stripped 3 bases from V and 1 base from J, with 7 bases between. Germline V CDR1 and CDR2: SGHRS, YFSETQ. The CDR3 DNA sequence: TGCGCCAGCAGCTGGGACGGTAACTATGGCTACACCTTC. Its protein is CASSWDGNYGYTF.

V gene TRBV13 combines with J gene TRBJ1-5, with D uncertain. Trimming shortened V by 4 bases and J by 3 bases, and 10 bases separated the two germline ends. CDR1 PRHDT and CDR2 FYEKMQ come from the germline V gene (reference sequence). The CDR3 length is 14 residues. CDR3 protein: CASSSRGVNQPQHF. The DNA of the CDR3 is TGTGCCAGCAGCTCCCGGGGAGTCAATCAGCCCCAGCATTTT.

The chain recombines TRBV4-1 with TRBJ2-1; 11 bases are a match to TRBD2. J was trimmed by 7 bases and V by 3 bases; bases with no gene match: 8. The CDR3 spans 16 residues. The germline V gene has CDR1 MGHRA and CDR2 YSYEKL. CDR3 sequence: CASSHWGLAANNEQFF. The CDR3 DNA sequence: TGCGCCAGCAGCCACTGGGGACTAGCGGCAAATAATGAGCAGTTCTTC.

This chain connects TRBV28 to TRBJ1-3, with D unresolved. CDR3 length equals 13 residues. Germline CDR1 reads MDHEN; CDR2 reads SYDVKM. The germline V and J ends were trimmed by 9 bases and 0 bases, with 9 bases remaining between them. CDR3 residues: CASGYSSGNTIYF. The CDR3 DNA is TGTGCCAGTGGGTACTCCTCTGGAAACACCATATATTTT. Drawing the rest from reference TRBV28 and TRBJ1-3, the complete variable domain is DVKVTQSSRYLVKRTGEKVFLECVQDMDHENMFWYRQDPGLGLRLIYFSYDVKMKEKGDIPEGYSVSREKKERFSLILESASTNQTSMYLCASGYSSGNTIYFGEGSWLTVV.

The J gene is TRBJ2-3, the V gene TRBV9, with 7 positions matching TRBD1. With 3 bases clipped from V and 0 bases from J, the junction kept 4 bases outside the gene matches. Germline values: CDR1 SGDLS, CDR2 YYNGEE. This CDR3 has 15 amino acids. The CDR3 bases are TGTGCCAGCAGCGGGGACAGTACTAGCACAGATACGCAGTATTTT. It yields the protein CASSGDSTSTDTQYF.

The J gene is TRBJ1-1, the V gene TRBV5-6; D unresolved. V lost 1 base, J lost 4 bases, and 14 bases lay in between. This CDR3 region has 15 residues. Germline V gene sequence: CDR1 SGHDT, CDR2 YYEEEE. The DNA of the CDR3 is TGTGCCAGCAGCTTGCTCCCAGGATCGGGCACTGAAGCTTTCTTT. Translating gives CASSLLPGSGTEAFF. Using reference TRBV5-6 and TRBJ1-1 for the parts outside the CDR3, the full variable domain is DAGVTQSPTHLIKTRGQQVTLRCSPKSGHDTVSWYQQALGQGPQFIFQYYEEEERQRGNFPDRFSGHQFPNYSSELNVNALLLGDSALYLCASSLLPGSGTEAFFGQGTRLTVV.

This sequence joins TRBV19 and TRBJ1-2; D not resolved. The CDR3 contains 16 residues. V was shortened by 4 bases and J by 4 bases, with 19 bases between the two germline ends. The germline gives CDR1 LNHDA, CDR2 SQIVND (reference sequence). The CDR3 DNA reads TGTGCCAGTAGTACCCCTTTTCGTAGGGTGGCCTATGGCTACACCTTC. This translates into CASSTPFRRVAYGYTF.

The rearrangement joins TRBV30 to TRBJ1-2; 7 positions agree with TRBD1. The junction had 1 base not matched to a gene; V was cut back by 5 bases and J by 4 bases. The CDR3 is made up of 11 amino acids. The V gene's germline CDR1 is GTSNPN and CDR2 SVGIG (reference sequence). CDR3 loop: CAWGQAYGYTF. The DNA of the CDR3 is TGTGCCTGGGGACAGGCCTATGGCTACACCTTC.

The chain uses TRBV11-2 and TRBJ2-7; 8 bases are shared with TRBD2. This CDR3 spans 15 amino acids. Per the germline V gene, CDR1 is SGHAT and CDR2 is FQNNGV. Trimming took 0 bases from V and 4 from J; bases not matched to a gene: 5. DNA for the CDR3: TGTGCCAGCAGCTTAGAGCTAGCGGGTATTTACGAGCAGTACTTC. It codes for CASSLELAGIYEQYF.

This sequence joins TRBV18 and TRBJ1-5; D is undetermined. This CDR3 is 14 amino acids long. The germline gives CDR1 KGHSH, CDR2 LQKENI. V was trimmed by 0 bases and J by 1 base, leaving 4 bases between them. The CDR3 DNA reads as TGTGCCAGCTCACCACCGGGGAGCAATCAGCCCCAGCATTTT. Its protein is CASSPPGSNQPQHF.

The chain uses TRBV2 and TRBJ2-7; 10 positions match TRBD2. Trimming at V came to 6 bases and at J to 2 bases, leaving 7 bases not matched to a gene. From germline, CDR1 is SNHLY and CDR2 FYNNEI. There are 15 residues in the CDR3. The CDR3 spells CASSPTSGATYEQYF. CDR3 bases: TGTGCCAGCAGCCCCACTAGCGGGGCCACCTACGAGCAGTACTTC.

The chain is built from TRBV7-2 and TRBJ2-3, with 11 bases lining up with TRBD1. The length of the CDR3 is 17 residues. V was pared by 1 base and J by 6 bases, with 9 bases of the junction left unmatched. CDR1 SGHTA and CDR2 FQGNSA come from the germline V gene. CDR3 protein: CASSLVGQGALGDTQYF. The CDR3 DNA is TGTGCCAGCAGCTTAGTAGGACAGGGGGCGCTCGGGGATACGCAGTATTTT.

The chain joins TRBV19 to TRBJ2-5; D may be TRBD1 (5 bases). The V end was cut by 5 bases, the J end by 2 bases, with 9 bases between. CDR1 and CDR2 (germline): LNHDA, SQIVND (reference sequence). This CDR3 has 13 amino acids. The CDR3 bases are TGTGCCAGTAGTCAAAGACAGCAAGAGACCCAGTACTTC. Its translation: CASSQRQQETQYF.

V usage is TRBV19 and J usage is TRBJ2-7, with 7 nucleotides matching TRBD2. V was pared by 11 bases and J by 11 bases, with 12 bases of the junction left unmatched. The CDR3 extends over 11 amino acids. Germline CDR1 and CDR2: LNHDA and SQIVND (reference sequence). The CDR3 protein is CAGEGRAQKYF. The CDR3 coding sequence is TGTGCCGGGGAGGGAAGGGCCCAAAAGTACTTC.

The CDR3 is CASSISGPVGYTF. The CDR3 DNA reads as TGTGCCAGTAGTATCTCGGGACCGGTGGGCTACACCTTC. The rearrangement uses TRBV19 and TRBJ1-2, with D perhaps matching TRBD1 (5 bases). Germline CDR1 and CDR2: LNHDA and SQIVND (reference sequence). The V end lost 3 bases, the J end lost 8 bases, and 13 bases lay between the germline ends. This CDR3 comprises 13 residues.